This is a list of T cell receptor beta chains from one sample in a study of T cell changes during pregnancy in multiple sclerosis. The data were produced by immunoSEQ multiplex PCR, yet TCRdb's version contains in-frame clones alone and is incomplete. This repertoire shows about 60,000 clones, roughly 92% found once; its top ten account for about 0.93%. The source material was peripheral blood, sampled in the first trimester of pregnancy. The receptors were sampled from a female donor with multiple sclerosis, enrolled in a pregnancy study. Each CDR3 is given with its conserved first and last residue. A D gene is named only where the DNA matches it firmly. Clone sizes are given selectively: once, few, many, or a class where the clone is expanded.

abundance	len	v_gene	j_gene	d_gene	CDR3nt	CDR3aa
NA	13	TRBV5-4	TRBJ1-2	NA	TGTGCCAGCAGCTTGGCCGGGGTCTATGGCTACACCTTC	CASSLAGVYGYTF
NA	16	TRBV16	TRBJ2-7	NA	TGTGCCAGCAGCCCTGGGTGGCAGGGCGAAACCTACGAGCAGTACTTC	CASSPGWQGETYEQYF
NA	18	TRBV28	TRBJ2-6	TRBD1	TGTGCCAGCAGTGTGCCGGGACAGGGGATCTCTGGGGCCAACGTCCTGACTTTC	CASSVPGQGISGANVLTF
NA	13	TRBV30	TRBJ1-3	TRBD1	TGTGCCTGGACCAGGGGGCCAGGAAACACCATATATTTT	CAWTRGPGNTIYF
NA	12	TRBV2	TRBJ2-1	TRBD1	TGTGCCACACAGGGGGCAGGGAGTGAGCAGTTCTTC	CATQGAGSEQFF
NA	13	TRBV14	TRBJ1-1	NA	TGTGCCAGCAGCGAAGCAGGACTCACTGAAGCTTTCTTT	CASSEAGLTEAFF
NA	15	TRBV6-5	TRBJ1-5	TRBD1	TGTGCCAGCAGTTACCTCGGACAGGGCAATCAGCCCCAGCATTTT	CASSYLGQGNQPQHF
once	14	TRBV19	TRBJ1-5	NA	TGTGCCAGTAGCCAGGGGAGTGGCAATCAGCCCCAGCATTTT	CASSQGSGNQPQHF
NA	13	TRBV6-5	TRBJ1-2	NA	TGTGCCACCAGTCGTCCTCCGAGGGGGTACTACACCTTC	CATSRPPRGYYTF
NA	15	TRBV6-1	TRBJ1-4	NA	TGTGCCAGCAGTGACCGGACACCAACTAATGAAAAACTGTTTTTT	CASSDRTPTNEKLFF
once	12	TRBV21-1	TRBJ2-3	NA	TGTGCCAGCCCCCTTTCCCCAGATACGCAGTATTTT	CASPLSPDTQYF
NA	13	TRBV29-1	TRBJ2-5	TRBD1	TGCAGCGTCCCGACAGGGGAGGTGGAGACCCAGTACTTC	CSVPTGEVETQYF
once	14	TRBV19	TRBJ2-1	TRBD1	TGTGCCACCGTAGACAGGGTCGCTCACAATGAGCAGTTCTTC	CATVDRVAHNEQFF
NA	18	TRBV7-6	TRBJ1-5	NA	TGTGCCAGCAGCTTAGTAGGGGGTTCAGGATCTGGCAATCAGCCCCAGCATTTT	CASSLVGGSGSGNQPQHF
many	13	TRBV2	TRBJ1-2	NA	TGTGCCAGCAGGGAGGGCTCCGACTATGGCTACACCTTC	CASREGSDYGYTF
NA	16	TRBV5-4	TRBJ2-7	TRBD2	TGTGCCAGCAGCTTGGTGTTAGCGGGGGGCACCTACGAGCAGTACTTC	CASSLVLAGGTYEQYF
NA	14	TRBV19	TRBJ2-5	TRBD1	TGTGCCAGTAGTATGGCAGGGGGCCGAGAGACCCAGTACTTC	CASSMAGGRETQYF
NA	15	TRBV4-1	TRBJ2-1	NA	TGCGCCAGCAGCCAAATCGATAGCTCCTACAATGAGCAGTTCTTC	CASSQIDSSYNEQFF
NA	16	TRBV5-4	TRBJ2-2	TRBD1	TGTGCCAGCAGCTCCGGGACAGGTCTCTACACCGGGGAGCTGTTTTTT	CASSSGTGLYTGELFF
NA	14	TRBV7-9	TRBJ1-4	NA	TGTGCCAGCAGCCTCGGGGGGGCCAATGAAAAACTGTTTTTT	CASSLGGANEKLFF
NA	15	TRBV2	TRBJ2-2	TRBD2	TGTGCCAGCACCAAAGCGGGGGCCGACACCGGGGAGCTGTTTTTT	CASTKAGADTGELFF
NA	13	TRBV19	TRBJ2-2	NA	TGTGCCACCAAAACGGGGGACACCGGGGAGCTGTTTTTT	CATKTGDTGELFF
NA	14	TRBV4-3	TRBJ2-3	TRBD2	TGCGCCAGCGGTCCAGCGGGGGGGACAGATACGCAGTATTTT	CASGPAGGTDTQYF
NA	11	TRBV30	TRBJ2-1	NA	TGTGCCTGGAGGAGGGGGGGTAAGCAGTTCTTC	CAWRRGGKQFF
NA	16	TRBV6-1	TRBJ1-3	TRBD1	TGTGCCAGCAGTGATAGACGGACAGGAGCTGGAAACACCATATATTTT	CASSDRRTGAGNTIYF
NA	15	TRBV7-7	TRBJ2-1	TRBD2	TGTGCCAGCAGTACCGGGACTAGCGGCTACAATGAGCAGTTCTTC	CASSTGTSGYNEQFF
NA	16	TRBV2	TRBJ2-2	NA	TGTGCCAGCAGTGAGAGGCCCCGGGGGGCCACCGGGGAGCTGTTTTTT	CASSERPRGATGELFF
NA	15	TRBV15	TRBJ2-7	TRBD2	TGTGCCACCAGCAGAATAGCGGGGGGCCGCTACGAGCAGTACTTC	CATSRIAGGRYEQYF